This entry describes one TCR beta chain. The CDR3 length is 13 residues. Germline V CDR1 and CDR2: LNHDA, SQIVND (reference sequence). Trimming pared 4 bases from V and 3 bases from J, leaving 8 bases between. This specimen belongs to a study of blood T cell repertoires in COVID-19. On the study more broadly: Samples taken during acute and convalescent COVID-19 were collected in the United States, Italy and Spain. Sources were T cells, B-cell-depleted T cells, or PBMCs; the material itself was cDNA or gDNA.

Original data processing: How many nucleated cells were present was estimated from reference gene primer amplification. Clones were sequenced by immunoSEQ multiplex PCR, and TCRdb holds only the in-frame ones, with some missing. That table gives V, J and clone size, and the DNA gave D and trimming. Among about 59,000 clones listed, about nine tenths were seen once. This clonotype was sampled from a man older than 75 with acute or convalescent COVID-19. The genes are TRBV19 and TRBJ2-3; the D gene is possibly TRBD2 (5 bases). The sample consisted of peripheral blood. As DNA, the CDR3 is TGTGCCAGTAGTACGCGGAGGACAGATACGCAGTATTTT. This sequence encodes CASSTRRTDTQYF.